What follows is one T cell receptor beta chain and its context. Its antigen is currently unknown. TCRdb's table, derived via immunoSEQ multiplex PCR, lists solely in-frame clones and lacks some. The table records hundreds of thousands of clones, around 90% of them present only once. The CDR3 loop spans 16 amino acids. Germline CDR1 reads SGHRS; CDR2 reads YFSETQ. Germline trimming cut 4 bases from V and 7 bases from J; bases unmatched to any gene: 14. The sample is drawn from a study of cytomegalovirus exposure and HLA in healthy donors. The wider study: Per a later analysis, the roughly 670 first-cohort and over 90 validation repertoires shared one platform. Study-level points and caveats: Some TCR beta chains (around 160 of them) were listed as cytomegalovirus-associated.

The sequenced sample was PBMCs. The TCR comes from a woman under 30 in good health and CMV-seropositive. V gene TRBV5-1 combines with J gene TRBJ2-1; 7 positions match TRBD2. CDR3 amino acids: CASSQGGLVKINEQFF. CDR3 coding DNA: TGCGCCAGCAGCCAAGGAGGACTAGTGAAAATAAATGAGCAGTTCTTC.